This T cell receptor beta chain was captured in a study of post-analysis software for immune sequencing data (dated by TCRdb to the mid-2010s). As for the study more broadly: The recorded disease courses included relapsing-remitting, secondary progressive and progressive-relapsing multiple sclerosis, and some patients had no subtype annotation. The patient repertoires were compared against roughly 12 previously published healthy control repertoires obtained from donors aged roughly 6 to 28 years. A subset of samples was prepared in parallel using single-end sample barcoding, then pooled and co-amplified after Illumina adapter ligation. Here is what the overall study found, with its caveats: The control group was slightly older than the multiple sclerosis patient group. Direct clustering with F measure revealed strong co-clustering of samples prepared in the same batch, which led to a batch-effect correction. Compared with controls, multiple sclerosis patients had significantly lower normalized Chao1 diversity, a finding suggesting substantial peripheral T-cell clonal expansion. Patients showed significantly higher frequencies than controls for about 5 TRBV segments, among them TRBV5-6, TRBV5-1 and TRBV20-1.

The germline V gene encodes CDR1 ENHRY and CDR2 SYGVKD. The CDR3 sequence holds 14 residues, the cysteine and phenylalanine included. The read is trimmed to its CDR3 DNA, 42 bases read in frame from base 1. The receptor library was made with PCR. Sequencing was performed on an Illumina HiSeq 2500. To reduce PCR and sequencing biases, unique molecular identifiers were built into the TCR beta cDNA libraries. Some 500,000 cDNA molecules were obtained per 1 to 10 million input T cells, so each molecule approximated one T cell. The same protocol used for the earlier healthy control dataset was applied to prepare and sequence the patient libraries. Samples belonging to the same batch were prepared together, multiplexed and sequenced on a shared HiSeq lane. The source study handled its data this way. Raw barcoded reads were processed with MIGEC, and single-read molecular identifier groups were discarded before consensus assembly and CDR3 extraction. Clonotype tables were post-analysed with VDJtools, normalizing diversity by down-sampling all datasets to the smallest sample size. To correct batch-related cross-sample contamination, repertoire overlap clustering matched CDR3 amino acid sequences but not nucleotide sequences. TCRdb redid the processing of the public reads, applying fastp at Q25 and MiXCR, and retained in-frame beta chains. Entries that share a CDR3 protein sequence are merged under the most common genes and DNA. The authors' filters were not applied to this entry. A total of roughly 870,000 distinct CDR3 sequences appear in this sample, approximately 53% of them only once. The ten largest clonotypes hold 4.6% of the sample.

TCR beta repertoires were profiled from peripheral blood of roughly 13 young patients with multiple sclerosis to demonstrate the VDJtools post-analysis software. The multiple sclerosis patients were children and adolescents ranging in age from roughly 6 to 16 years. Comments on this clonotype: What this receptor recognizes is not known. It has no much larger one-base neighbor in the sample; base qualities were not kept.

Material for sequencing was blood. The rearrangement joined TRBV10-3 to TRBJ2-4; 7 bases in between match TRBD2. The J call is in doubt because the DNA end fits TRBJ2-7 better. This sequence was found in a girl between 5 and 17 years old with multiple sclerosis. The nucleotide sequence reads TGTGCCATCAGGGCCAGCGGGGACTCCTACGAGCAGTACTTC. This yields the protein CAIRASGDSYEQYF.